One and the same sample provided the 13 T cell receptor beta chains below, sequenced in a study of T-cell reconstitution after alpha-beta-depleted transplantation in children. Library preparation (for TCRbeta) was performed with unique molecular identifiers. MiXCR, applied by TCRdb to the PCR reads, yields one record per CDR3 protein. The table shows roughly 200,000 distinct CDR3 sequences, with about 6.4% occurring only once. The specimen comprised PBMCs from the stem cell graft donor, sampled from the stem cell graft. Receptors originate from a human donor who donated a stem cell graft to a child with Wiskott-Aldrich syndrome.

In this sample, this clonotype turned up a few times. The chain couples TRBV7-7 to TRBJ2-3, with 10 bases aligning to TRBD1. V gave up 4 bases and J gave up 5 bases; unmatched junction bases: 6. Germline-derived CDR1 and CDR2 are SSHAT and FNYEAQ (reference sequence). This CDR3 is built from 15 residues. The CDR3 loop is CASSSRQGAGDTQYF. CDR3 nucleotides: TGTGCCAGCAGCTCTAGACAGGGGGCGGGAGATACGCAGTATTTT. The variable domain in full, with the rest retrieved from reference TRBV7-7 and TRBJ2-3, is GAGVSQSPRYKVTKRGQDVTLRCDPISSHATLYWYQQALGQGPEFLTYFNYEAQPDKSGLPSDRFSAERPEGSISTLTIQRTEQRDSAMYRCASSSRQGAGDTQYFGPGTRLTVL.

This clonotype was seen repeatedly, ten times or more. The chain uses TRBV29-1 and TRBJ2-5; either TRBD1 or TRBD2 may fit D (5 bases each). The CDR3 covers 15 residues. Trimming shortened V by 4 bases and J by 5 bases, and 20 bases separated the two germline ends. Germline CDR1 reads SQVTM; CDR2 reads ANQGSEA. For the CDR3, the DNA is TGCAGCGTTGTTGGGGGTTGGGTTTTGTTGGAGACCCAGTACTTC. Protein sequence: CSVVGGWVLLETQYF.

This clonotype was observed at least ten times. The chain employs TRBV12-3 or TRBV12-4 and TRBJ1-6; 7 positions match TRBD1. V dropped 3 bases and J dropped 0; count of bases not matched to a gene: 2. There are 16 residues in the CDR3. DNA of the CDR3: TGTGCCAGCAGTTTGCGGACAGGCTCCTATAATTCACCCCTCCACTTT. Translated: CASSLRTGSYNSPLHF.

This clonotype was counted at least ten times. The rearrangement uses TRBV7-2 and TRBJ1-6; 11 nucleotides line up with TRBD1. With V trimmed by 5 bases and J by 9 bases, 6 bases remained unmatched. The CDR3 is made up of 15 amino acids. CDR1 and CDR2 from the germline V gene are SGHTA and FQGNSA. The CDR3 bases are TGTGCCAGCAGCAAACAGGGACAGGGGGTTTCACCCCTCCACTTT. This encodes CASSKQGQGVSPLHF.

In this sample, this clonotype turned up many times. The chain couples TRBV7-9 to TRBJ2-5; tentative D call: TRBD1 (5 bases). CDR1 and CDR2 (germline): SEHNR, FQNEAQ (reference sequence). The length of the CDR3 is 11 residues. V shed 2 bases and J shed 13 bases, with 11 bases lying between them. The CDR3 coding sequence is TGTGCCAGCAGCTTAATGGGGCCTCGGTACTTC. Translated: CASSLMGPRYF.

This clonotype was observed many times. The V call is TRBV28, the J call TRBJ2-1; 7 nucleotides align to TRBD1. The CDR3 consists of 14 residues. CDR1 MDHEN and CDR2 SYDVKM come from the germline V gene. The J segment lost 7 bases and the V segment lost 5 bases, leaving 8 bases of the junction unmatched. CDR3 in DNA: TGTGCCAGCAGTCCCCCCGACAGGGAAAATGAGCAGTTCTTC. As protein: CASSPPDRENEQFF.

The CDR3 nucleotides read TGTGCCAGCAGCTTAGGGGCGGGTGGGACGTACGAGCAGTACTTC. Its translation: CASSLGAGGTYEQYF. The chain employs TRBV7-2 and TRBJ2-7; D may be TRBD1 or TRBD2 (5 bases each). Germline V gene lookup returns CDR1 SGHTA and CDR2 FQGNSA. The CDR3 runs to 15 residues. The V end lost 1 base, the J end lost 4 bases, and 14 bases lay between the germline ends.

This clonotype appeared a few times. V and J are TRBV18 and TRBJ1-5; 7 bases map to TRBD1. This CDR3 contains 15 residues. The V and J ends lost 3 bases and 4 bases, in that order; junction bases with no gene match: 6. Germline lookup yields CDR1 KGHSH and CDR2 LQKENI. The CDR3 region is CASSPSTGVNQPQHF. DNA of the CDR3: TGTGCCAGCTCACCTAGTACAGGGGTAAATCAGCCCCAGCATTTT.

This clonotype has ten or more counts. The rearrangement joins TRBV6-5 to TRBJ2-2, with D unclear. Germline loops: CDR1 MNHEY, CDR2 SVGAGI. V was pared by 0 bases and J by 4 bases, with 6 bases between. The CDR3 sequence is 14 residues long. CDR3 sequence reads: CASSYSRSTGELFF. The CDR3 DNA reads as TGTGCCAGCAGTTACTCGAGGAGCACCGGGGAGCTGTTTTTT.

This clonotype appeared many times. V gene TRBV29-1 combines with J gene TRBJ2-1; tentatively, D is TRBD2 (6 bases). The CDR3 is 13 residues long. Trimming pared 2 bases from V and 1 base from J, leaving 6 bases between. In germline, CDR1 is SQVTM, CDR2 ANQGSEA. The DNA for the CDR3 is TGCAGCGTTGAACTAGCGTCCTACAATGAGCAGTTCTTC. It codes for CSVELASYNEQFF.

In its sample, this clonotype was seen many times. CDR3 bases: TGCAGTCACGCAGGGGGCACTGGGTACGAGCAGTACTTC. Amino acid sequence: CSHAGGTGYEQYF. The rearrangement links TRBV29-1 to TRBJ2-7, with TRBD1 identical over 8 bases. Looked up from germline, CDR1 is SQVTM and CDR2 is ANQGSEA. This CDR3 is built from 13 residues.

This clonotype was counted at least ten times. The V and J genes are TRBV12-3 or TRBV12-4 and TRBJ1-2; D unclear. The CDR3 consists of 16 residues. V was trimmed by 3 bases and J by 0 bases, leaving 14 bases between them. Written as DNA, the CDR3 is TGTGCCAGCAGTTTGTTCCCGACGCCGTCTAACTATGGCTACACCTTC. This codes for CASSLFPTPSNYGYTF.

This clonotype showed up many times. This chain connects TRBV6-2 or TRBV6-3 to TRBJ2-3; no definite D call. Germline V CDR1 and CDR2: MNHEY, SVGEGT. V dropped 0 bases and J dropped 2 bases, with 9 bases sitting between them. This CDR3 has 15 residues. The CDR3: CASSYSKSDTDTQYF. The CDR3 region has the DNA TGTGCCAGCAGTTACTCGAAGAGCGACACAGATACGCAGTATTTT.